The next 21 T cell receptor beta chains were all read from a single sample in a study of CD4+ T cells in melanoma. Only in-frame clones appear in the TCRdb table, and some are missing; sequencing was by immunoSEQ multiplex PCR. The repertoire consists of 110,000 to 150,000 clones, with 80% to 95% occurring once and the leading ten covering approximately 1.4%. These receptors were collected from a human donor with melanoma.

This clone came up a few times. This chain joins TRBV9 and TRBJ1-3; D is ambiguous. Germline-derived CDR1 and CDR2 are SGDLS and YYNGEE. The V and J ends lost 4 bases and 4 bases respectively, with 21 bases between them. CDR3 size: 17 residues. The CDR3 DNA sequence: TGTGCCAGCAGCCGAGTTCAATCCGGGGAGAAGGGAAACACCATATATTTT. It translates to CASSRVQSGEKGNTIYF.

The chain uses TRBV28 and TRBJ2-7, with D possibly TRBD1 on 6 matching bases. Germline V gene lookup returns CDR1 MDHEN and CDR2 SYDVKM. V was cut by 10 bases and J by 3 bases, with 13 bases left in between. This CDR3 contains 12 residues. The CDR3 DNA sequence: TGTGCCACAAACCGGGACAACTACGAGCAGTACTTC. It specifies CATNRDNYEQYF.

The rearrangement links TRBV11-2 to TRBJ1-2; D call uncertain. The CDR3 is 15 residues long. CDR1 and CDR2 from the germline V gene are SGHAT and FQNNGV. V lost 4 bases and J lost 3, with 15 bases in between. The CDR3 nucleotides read TGTGCCAGCAGCTCCATGGGGTTTGGAGACTATGGCTACACCTTC. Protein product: CASSSMGFGDYGYTF. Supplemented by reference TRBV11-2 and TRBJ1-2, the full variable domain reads EAGVAQSPRYKIIEKRQSVAFWCNPISGHATLYWYQQILGQGPKLLIQFQNNGVVDDSQLPKDRFSAERLKGVDSTLKIQPAKLEDSAVYLCASSSMGFGDYGYTFGSGTRLTVV.

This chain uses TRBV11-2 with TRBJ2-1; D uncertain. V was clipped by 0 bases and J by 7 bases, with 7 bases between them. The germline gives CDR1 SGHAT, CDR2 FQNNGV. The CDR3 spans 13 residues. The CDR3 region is CASSLDTANEQFF. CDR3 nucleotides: TGTGCCAGCAGCTTAGATACAGCGAATGAGCAGTTCTTC.

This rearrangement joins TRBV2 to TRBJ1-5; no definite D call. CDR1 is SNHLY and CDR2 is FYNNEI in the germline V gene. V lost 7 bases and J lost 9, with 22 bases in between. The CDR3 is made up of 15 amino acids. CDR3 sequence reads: CASTSRGPQAGPQHF. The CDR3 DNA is TGTGCCAGCACTTCACGAGGGCCGCAAGCAGGGCCCCAGCATTTT.

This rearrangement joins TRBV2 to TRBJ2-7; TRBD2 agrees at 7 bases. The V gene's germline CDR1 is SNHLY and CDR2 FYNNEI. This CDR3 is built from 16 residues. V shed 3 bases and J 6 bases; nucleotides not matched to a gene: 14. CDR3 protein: CASSELGGGGGSEQYF. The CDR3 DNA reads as TGTGCCAGCAGTGAGTTGGGGGGGGGAGGAGGCTCCGAGCAGTACTTC.

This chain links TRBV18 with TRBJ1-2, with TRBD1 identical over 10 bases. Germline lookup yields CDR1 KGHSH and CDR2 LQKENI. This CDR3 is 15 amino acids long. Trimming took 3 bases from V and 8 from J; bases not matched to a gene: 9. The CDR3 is CASSPGQGETRGYTF. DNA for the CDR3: TGTGCCAGCTCACCTGGACAGGGGGAAACAAGAGGCTACACCTTC.

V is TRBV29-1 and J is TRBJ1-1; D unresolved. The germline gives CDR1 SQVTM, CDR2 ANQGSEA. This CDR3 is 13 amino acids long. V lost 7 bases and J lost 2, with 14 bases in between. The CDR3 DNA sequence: TGCAGCGGACCACGGGAGTTTAACACTGAAGCTTTCTTT. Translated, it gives CSGPREFNTEAFF.

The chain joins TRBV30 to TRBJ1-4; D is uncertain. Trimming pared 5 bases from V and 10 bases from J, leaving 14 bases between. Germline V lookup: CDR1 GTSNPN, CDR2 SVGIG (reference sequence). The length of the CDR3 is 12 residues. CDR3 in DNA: TGTGCCTGGCTGGGTGAAGGCGGAAAACTGTTTTTT. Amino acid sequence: CAWLGEGGKLFF.

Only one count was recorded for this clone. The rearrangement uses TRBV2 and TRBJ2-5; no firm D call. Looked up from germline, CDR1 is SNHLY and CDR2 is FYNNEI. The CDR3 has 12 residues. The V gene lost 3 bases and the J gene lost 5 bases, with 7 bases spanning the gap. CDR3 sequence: CASSDSRETQYF. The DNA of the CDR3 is TGTGCCAGCAGTGACAGTAGGGAGACCCAGTACTTC.

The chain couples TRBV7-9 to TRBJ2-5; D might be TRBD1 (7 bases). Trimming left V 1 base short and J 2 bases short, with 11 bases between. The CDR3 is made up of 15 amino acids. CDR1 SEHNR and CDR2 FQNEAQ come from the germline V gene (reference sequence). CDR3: CASSLGAGGQETQYF. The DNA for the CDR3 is TGTGCCAGCAGCTTAGGCGCAGGGGGGCAAGAGACCCAGTACTTC.

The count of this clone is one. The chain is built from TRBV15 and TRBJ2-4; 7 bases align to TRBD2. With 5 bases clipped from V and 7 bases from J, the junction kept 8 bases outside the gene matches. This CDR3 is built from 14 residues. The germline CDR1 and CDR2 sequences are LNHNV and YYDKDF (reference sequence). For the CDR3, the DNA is TGTGCCACCAGCCTTGGTCTAGCGGAGAACATTCAGTACTTC. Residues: CATSLGLAENIQYF.

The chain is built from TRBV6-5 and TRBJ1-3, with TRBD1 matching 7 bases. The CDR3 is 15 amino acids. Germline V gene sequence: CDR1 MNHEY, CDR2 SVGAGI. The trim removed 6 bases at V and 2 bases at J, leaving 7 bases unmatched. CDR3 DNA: TGTGCCAGCAGACTCGGGACAGCGACTGGAAACACCATATATTTT. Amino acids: CASRLGTATGNTIYF.

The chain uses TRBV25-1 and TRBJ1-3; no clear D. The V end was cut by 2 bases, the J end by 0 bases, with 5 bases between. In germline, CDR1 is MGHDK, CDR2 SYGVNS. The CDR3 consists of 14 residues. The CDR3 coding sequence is TGTGCCAGCAGTGAACCCAACTCTGGAAACACCATATATTTT. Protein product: CASSEPNSGNTIYF. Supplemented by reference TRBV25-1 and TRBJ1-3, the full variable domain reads EADIYQTPRYLVIGTGKKITLECSQTMGHDKMYWYQQDPGMELHLIHYSYGVNSTEKGDLSSESTVSRIRTEHFPLTLESARPSHTSQYLCASSEPNSGNTIYFGEGSWLTVV.

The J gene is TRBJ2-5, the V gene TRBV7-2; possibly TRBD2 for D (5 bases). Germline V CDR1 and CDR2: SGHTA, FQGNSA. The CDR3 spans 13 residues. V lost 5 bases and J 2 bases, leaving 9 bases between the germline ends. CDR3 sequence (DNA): TGTGCCAGCAGCGGGAGCCCACAAGAGACCCAGTACTTC. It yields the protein CASSGSPQETQYF.

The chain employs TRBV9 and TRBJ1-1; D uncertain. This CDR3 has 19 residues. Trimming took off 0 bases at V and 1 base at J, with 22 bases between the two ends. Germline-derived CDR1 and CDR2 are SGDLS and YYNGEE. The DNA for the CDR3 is TGTGCCAGCAGCGTAGCTCCGGTCAGGCGGGCGGGGAAGAACACTGAAGCTTTCTTT. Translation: CASSVAPVRRAGKNTEAFF.

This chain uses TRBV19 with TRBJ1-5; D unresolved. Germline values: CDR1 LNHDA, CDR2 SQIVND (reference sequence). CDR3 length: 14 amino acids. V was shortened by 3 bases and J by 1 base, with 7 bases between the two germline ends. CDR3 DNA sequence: TGTGCCAGTAGTATCGACACGAGCAATCAGCCCCAGCATTTT. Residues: CASSIDTSNQPQHF.

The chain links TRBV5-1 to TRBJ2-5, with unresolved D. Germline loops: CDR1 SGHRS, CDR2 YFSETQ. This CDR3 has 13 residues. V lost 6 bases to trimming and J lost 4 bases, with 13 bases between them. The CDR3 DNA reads TGCGCCAGCACAGATGCCGAATTAGAGACCCAGTACTTC. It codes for CASTDAELETQYF.

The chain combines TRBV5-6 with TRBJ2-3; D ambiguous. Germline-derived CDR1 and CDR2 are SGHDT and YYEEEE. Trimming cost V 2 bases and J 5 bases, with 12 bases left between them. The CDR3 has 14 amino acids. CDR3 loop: CASSFSGPQDTQYF. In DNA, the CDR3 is TGTGCCAGCAGCTTCTCCGGGCCACAAGATACGCAGTATTTT.

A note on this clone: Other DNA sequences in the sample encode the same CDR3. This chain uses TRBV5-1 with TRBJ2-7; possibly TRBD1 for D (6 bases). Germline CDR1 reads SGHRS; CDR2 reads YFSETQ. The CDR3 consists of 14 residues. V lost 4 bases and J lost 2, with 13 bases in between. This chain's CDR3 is CASSPGQGPYEQYF. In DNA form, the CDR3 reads TGCGCCAGCAGCCCGGGTCAGGGGCCCTACGAGCAGTACTTC.

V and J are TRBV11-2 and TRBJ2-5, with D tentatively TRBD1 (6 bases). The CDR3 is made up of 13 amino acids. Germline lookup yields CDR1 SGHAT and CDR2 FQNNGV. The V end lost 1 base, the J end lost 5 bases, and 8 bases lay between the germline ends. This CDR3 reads CASSLVGAETQYF. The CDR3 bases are TGTGCCAGCAGCTTAGTGGGGGCTGAGACCCAGTACTTC.